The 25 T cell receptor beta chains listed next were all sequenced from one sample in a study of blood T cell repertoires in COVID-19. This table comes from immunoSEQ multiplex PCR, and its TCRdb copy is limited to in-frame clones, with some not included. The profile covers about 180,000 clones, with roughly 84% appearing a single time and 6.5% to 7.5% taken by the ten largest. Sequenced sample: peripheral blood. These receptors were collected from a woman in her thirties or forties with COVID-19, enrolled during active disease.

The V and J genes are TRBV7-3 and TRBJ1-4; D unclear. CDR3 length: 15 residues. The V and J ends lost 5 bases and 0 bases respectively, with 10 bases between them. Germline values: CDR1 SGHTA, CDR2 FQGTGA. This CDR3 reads CASSPQSATNEKLFF. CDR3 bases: TGTGCCAGCAGCCCTCAGTCCGCAACTAATGAAAAACTGTTTTTT.

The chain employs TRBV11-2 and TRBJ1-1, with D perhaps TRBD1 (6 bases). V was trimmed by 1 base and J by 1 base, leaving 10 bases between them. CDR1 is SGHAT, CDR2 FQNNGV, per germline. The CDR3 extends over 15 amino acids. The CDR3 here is CASSLGYRANTEAFF. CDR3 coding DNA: TGTGCCAGCAGCTTAGGCTACAGGGCGAACACTGAAGCTTTCTTT.

This chain's CDR3 is CASSQARGAIQETQYF. In DNA, the CDR3 is TGTGCCAGCAGCCAAGCCAGGGGAGCGATCCAAGAGACCCAGTACTTC. V gene TRBV14 combines with J gene TRBJ2-5; maybe TRBD1 (6 bases). This CDR3 contains 16 residues. Trimming cost V 1 base and J 1 base, with 13 bases left between them. Germline values: CDR1 SGHDN, CDR2 FVKESK.

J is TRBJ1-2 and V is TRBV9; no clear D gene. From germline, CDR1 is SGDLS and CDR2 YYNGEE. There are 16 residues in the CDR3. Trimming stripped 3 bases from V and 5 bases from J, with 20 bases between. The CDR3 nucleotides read TGTGCCAGCAGCGCCCCCCCTAAGTTTCTTCTTTATGGCTACACCTTC. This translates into CASSAPPKFLLYGYTF.

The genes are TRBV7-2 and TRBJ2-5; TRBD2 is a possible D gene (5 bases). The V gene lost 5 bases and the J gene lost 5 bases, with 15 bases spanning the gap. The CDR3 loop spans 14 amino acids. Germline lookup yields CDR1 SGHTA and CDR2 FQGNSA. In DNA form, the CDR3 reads TGTGCCAGCAGCCCGCGACTAAGCCCTGAGACCCAGTACTTC. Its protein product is CASSPRLSPETQYF.

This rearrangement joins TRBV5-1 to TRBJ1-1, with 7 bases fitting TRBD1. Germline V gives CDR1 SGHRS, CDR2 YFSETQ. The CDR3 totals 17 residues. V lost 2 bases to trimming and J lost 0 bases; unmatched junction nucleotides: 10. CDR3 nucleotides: TGCGCCAGCAGCTTACATAGGGGCGGACAGGTGAACACTGAAGCTTTCTTT. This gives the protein CASSLHRGGQVNTEAFF.

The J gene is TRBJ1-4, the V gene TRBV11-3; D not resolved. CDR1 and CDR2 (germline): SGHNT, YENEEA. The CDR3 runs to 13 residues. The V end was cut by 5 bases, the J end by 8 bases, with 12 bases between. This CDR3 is CASSRGVREKLFF. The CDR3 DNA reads TGTGCCAGCAGCCGCGGGGTCCGGGAAAAACTGTTTTTT.

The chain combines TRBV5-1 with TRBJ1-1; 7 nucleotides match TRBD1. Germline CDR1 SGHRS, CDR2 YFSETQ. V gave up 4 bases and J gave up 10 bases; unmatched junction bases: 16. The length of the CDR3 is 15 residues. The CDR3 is CASSIAGTAVAGAFF. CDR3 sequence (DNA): TGCGCCAGCAGCATCGCCGGGACAGCCGTTGCAGGAGCTTTCTTT.

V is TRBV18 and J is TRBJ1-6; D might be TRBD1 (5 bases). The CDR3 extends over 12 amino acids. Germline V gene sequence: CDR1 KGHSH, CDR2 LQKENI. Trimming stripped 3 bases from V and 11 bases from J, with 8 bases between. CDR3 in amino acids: CASSPDRPPLHF. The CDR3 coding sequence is TGTGCCAGCTCACCTGACAGACCACCCCTCCACTTT.

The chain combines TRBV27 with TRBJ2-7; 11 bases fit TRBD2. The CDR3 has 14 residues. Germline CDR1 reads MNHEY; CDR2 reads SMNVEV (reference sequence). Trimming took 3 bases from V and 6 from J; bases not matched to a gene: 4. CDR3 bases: TGTGCCAGCAGTTTTGGACTAGCGGGCCCCGAGCAGTACTTC. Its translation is CASSFGLAGPEQYF.

The CDR3 protein is CASSPTAGNTIYF. In nucleotides, the CDR3 is TGTGCCAGCAGCCCGACAGCTGGAAACACCATATATTTT. The chain employs TRBV12-3 or TRBV12-4 and TRBJ1-3; maybe TRBD1 (5 bases). Deletions cut 6 bases from V and 2 bases from J, with 8 bases between. The CDR3 runs to 13 residues.

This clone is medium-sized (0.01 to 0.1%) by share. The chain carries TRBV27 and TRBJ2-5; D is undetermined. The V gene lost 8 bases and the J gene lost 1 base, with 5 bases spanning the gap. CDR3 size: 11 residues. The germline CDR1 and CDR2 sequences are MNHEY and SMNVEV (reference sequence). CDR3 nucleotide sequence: TGTGCCAGCGGCTTCCAAGAGACCCAGTACTTC. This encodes CASGFQETQYF.

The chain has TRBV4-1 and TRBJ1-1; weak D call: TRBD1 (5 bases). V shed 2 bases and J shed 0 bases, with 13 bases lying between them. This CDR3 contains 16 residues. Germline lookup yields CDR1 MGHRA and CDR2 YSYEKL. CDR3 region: CASSQSTGLLNTEAFF. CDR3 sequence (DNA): TGCGCCAGCAGCCAATCAACAGGACTACTGAACACTGAAGCTTTCTTT.

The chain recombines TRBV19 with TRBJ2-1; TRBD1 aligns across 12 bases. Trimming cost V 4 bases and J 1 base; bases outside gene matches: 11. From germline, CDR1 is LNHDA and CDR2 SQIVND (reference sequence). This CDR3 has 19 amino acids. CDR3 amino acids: CASSSTGTGGLVSYNEQFF. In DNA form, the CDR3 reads TGTGCCAGTAGTAGCACCGGGACAGGGGGCTTAGTGTCCTACAATGAGCAGTTCTTC.

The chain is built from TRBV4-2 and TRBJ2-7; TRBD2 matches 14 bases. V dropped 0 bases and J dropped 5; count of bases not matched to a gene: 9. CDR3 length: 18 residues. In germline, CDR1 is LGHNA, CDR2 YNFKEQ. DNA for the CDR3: TGTGCCAGCAGCCAAGACCCTGGACTAGCGGGAGGCGGCAACGAGCAGTACTTC. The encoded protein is CASSQDPGLAGGGNEQYF.

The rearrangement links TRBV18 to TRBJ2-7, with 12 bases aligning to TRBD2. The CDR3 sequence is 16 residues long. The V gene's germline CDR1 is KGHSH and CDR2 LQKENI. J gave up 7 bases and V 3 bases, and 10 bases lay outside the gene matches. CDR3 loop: CASSPPTSGSLREQYF. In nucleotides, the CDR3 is TGTGCCAGCTCACCTCCGACTAGCGGGAGCCTAAGGGAGCAGTACTTC. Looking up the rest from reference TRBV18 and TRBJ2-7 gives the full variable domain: NAGVMQNPRHLVRRRGQEARLRCSPMKGHSHVYWYRQLPEEGLKFMVYLQKENIIDESGMPKERFSAEFPKEGPSILRIQQVVRGDSAAYFCASSPPTSGSLREQYFGPGTRLTVT.

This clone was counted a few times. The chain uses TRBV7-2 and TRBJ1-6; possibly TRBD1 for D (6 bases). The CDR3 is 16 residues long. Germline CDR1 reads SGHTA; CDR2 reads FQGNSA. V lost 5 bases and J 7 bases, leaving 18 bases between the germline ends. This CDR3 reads CASSLDRTARNSPLHF. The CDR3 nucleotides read TGTGCCAGCAGCCTGGACAGAACCGCCCGCAATTCACCCCTCCACTTT.

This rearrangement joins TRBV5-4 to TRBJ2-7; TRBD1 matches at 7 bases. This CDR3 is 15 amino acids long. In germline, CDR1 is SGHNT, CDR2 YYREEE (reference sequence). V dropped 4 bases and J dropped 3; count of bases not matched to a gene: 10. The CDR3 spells CASSTGTALSYEQYF. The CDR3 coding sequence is TGTGCCAGCAGCACAGGGACAGCCTTAAGCTACGAGCAGTACTTC.

CDR3 residues: CASSLAVSEPRKTDTQYF. DNA for the CDR3: TGTGCCAGCAGCTTAGCGGTCAGTGAGCCGAGGAAGACAGATACGCAGTATTTT. This chain links TRBV7-8 with TRBJ2-3; unclear D gene. The CDR3 runs to 18 residues. Germline CDR1 is SGHVS and CDR2 is FQNEAQ. V was trimmed by 0 bases and J by 3 bases, leaving 19 bases between them.

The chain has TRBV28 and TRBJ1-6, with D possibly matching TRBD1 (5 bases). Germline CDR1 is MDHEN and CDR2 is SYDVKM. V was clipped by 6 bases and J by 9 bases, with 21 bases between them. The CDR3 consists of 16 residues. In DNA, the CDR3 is TGTGCCAGCAGCGAACCCATAGGGGTGGTGATTTCACCCCTCCACTTT. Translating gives CASSEPIGVVISPLHF.

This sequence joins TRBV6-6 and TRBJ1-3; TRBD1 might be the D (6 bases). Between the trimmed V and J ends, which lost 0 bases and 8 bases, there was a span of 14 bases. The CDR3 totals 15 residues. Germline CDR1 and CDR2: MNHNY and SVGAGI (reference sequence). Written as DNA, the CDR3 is TGTGCCAGCAGTTACTCGGCAGGGGCCGGATACACCATATATTTT. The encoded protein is CASSYSAGAGYTIYF.

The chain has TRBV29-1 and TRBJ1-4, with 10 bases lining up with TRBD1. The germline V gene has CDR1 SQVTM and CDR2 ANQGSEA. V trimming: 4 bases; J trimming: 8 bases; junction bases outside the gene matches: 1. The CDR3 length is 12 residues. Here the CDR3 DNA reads TGCAGCGTTGGGGACAGGGGAGAAAAACTGTTTTTT. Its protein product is CSVGDRGEKLFF.

The DNA of the CDR3 is TGTGCCAGAGGGGTAACTAACTATGGCTACACCTTC. Protein product: CARGVTNYGYTF. The rearrangement uses TRBV21-1 and TRBJ1-2; the DNA was not compared with TRBD1, the D call given in the table. TRBV21-1 is given as a pseudogene. The CDR3 consists of 12 residues.

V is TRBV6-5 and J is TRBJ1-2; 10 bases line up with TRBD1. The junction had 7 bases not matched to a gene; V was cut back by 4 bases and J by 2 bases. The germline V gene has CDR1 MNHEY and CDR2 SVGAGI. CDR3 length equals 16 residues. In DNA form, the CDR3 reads TGTGCCAGCAGTTGGGGGACAGGGGCGCCCAACTATGGCTACACCTTC. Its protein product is CASSWGTGAPNYGYTF.

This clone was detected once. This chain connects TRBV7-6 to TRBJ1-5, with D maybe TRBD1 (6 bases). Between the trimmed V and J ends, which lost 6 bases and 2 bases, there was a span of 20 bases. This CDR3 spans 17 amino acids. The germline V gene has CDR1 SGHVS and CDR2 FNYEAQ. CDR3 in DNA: TGTGCCAGCAGTCCCGGGACACATTCCCGGGGCAATCAGCCCCAGCATTTT. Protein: CASSPGTHSRGNQPQHF.